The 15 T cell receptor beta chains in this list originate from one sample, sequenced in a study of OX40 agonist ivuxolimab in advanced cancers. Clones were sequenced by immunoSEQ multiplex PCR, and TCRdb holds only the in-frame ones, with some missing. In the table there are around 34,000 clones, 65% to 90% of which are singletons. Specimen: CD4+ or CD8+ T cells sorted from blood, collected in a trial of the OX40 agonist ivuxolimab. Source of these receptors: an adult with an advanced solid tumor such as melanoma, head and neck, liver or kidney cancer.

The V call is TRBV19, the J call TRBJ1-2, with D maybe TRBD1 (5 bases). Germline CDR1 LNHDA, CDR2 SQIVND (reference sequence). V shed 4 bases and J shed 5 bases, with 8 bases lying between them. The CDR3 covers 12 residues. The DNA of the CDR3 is TGTGCCAGTAGTAACACAGGTTATGGCTACACCTTC. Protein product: CASSNTGYGYTF.

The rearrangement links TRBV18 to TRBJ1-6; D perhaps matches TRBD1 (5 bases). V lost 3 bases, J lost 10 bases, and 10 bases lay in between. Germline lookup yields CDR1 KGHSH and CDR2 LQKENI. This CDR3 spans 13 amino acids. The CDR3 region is CASSPTGGSPLHF. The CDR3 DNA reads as TGTGCCAGCTCACCCACAGGAGGCTCACCCCTCCACTTT. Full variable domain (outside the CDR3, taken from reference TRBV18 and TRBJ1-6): NAGVMQNPRHLVRRRGQEARLRCSPMKGHSHVYWYRQLPEEGLKFMVYLQKENIIDESGMPKERFSAEFPKEGPSILRIQQVVRGDSAAYFCASSPTGGSPLHFGNGTRLTVT.

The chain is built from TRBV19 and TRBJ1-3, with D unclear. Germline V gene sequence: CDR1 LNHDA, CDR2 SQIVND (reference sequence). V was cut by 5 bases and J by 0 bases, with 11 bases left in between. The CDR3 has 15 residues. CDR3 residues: CASSLRQYSGNTIYF. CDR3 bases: TGTGCCAGTAGTTTGCGGCAGTACTCTGGAAACACCATATATTTT.

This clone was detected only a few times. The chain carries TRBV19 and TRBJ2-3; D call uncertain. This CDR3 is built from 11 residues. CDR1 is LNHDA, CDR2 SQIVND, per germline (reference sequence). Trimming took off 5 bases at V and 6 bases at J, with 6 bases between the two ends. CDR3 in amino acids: CASSFGDTQYF. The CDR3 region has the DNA TGTGCCAGTAGTTTTGGGGATACGCAGTATTTT.

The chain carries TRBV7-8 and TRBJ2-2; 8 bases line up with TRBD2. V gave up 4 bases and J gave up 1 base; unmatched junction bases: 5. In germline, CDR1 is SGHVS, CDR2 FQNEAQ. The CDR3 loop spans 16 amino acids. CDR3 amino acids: CASSSLAGMNTGELFF. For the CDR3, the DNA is TGTGCCAGCAGCTCCCTAGCGGGTATGAACACCGGGGAGCTGTTTTTT.

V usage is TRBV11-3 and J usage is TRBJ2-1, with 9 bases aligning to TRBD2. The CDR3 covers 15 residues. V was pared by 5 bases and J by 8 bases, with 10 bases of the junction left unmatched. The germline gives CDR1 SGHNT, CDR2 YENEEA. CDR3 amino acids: CASSLTGLAGYEQFF. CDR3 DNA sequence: TGTGCCAGCAGCCTCACCGGCCTAGCGGGATATGAGCAGTTCTTC.

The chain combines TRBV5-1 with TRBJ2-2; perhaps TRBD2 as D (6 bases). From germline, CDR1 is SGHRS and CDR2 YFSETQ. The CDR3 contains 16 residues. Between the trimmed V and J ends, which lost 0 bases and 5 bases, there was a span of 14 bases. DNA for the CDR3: TGCGCCAGCAGCTTGGCCCATAACCGGGGGACCGGGGAGCTGTTTTTT. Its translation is CASSLAHNRGTGELFF. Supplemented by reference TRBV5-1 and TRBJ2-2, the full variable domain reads KAGVTQTPRYLIKTRGQQVTLSCSPISGHRSVSWYQQTPGQGLQFLFEYFSETQRNKGNFPGRFSGRQFSNSRSEMNVSTLELGDSALYLCASSLAHNRGTGELFFGEGSRLTVL.

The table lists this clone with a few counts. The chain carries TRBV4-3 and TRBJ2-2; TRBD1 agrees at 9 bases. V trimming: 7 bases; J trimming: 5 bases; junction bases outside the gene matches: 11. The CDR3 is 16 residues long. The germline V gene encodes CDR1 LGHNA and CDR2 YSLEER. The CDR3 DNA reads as TGCGCCAGCAAAGCCGGGACAGGGTATCGGACCGGGGAGCTGTTTTTT. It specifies CASKAGTGYRTGELFF.

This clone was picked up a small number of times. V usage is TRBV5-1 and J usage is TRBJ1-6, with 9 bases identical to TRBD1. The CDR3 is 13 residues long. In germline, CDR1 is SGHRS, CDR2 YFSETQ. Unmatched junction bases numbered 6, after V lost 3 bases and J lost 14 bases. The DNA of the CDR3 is TGCGCCAGCAGCTGGGGACAGGGTGGCACCCTCCACTTT. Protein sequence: CASSWGQGGTLHF.

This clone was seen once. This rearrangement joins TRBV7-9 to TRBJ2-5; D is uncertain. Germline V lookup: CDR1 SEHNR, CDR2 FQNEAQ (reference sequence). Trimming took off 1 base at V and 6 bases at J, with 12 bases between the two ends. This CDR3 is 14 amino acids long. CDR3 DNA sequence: TGTGCCAGCAGCTTAGGTGGTCGGCTCCAGACCCAGTACTTC. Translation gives CASSLGGRLQTQYF.

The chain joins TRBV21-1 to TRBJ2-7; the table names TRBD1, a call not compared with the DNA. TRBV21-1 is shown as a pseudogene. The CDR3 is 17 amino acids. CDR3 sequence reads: CASSKRKPRQGGYEQYF. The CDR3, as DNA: TGTGCCAGCAGCAAAAGAAAGCCGCGACAGGGGGGCTACGAGCAGTACTTC.

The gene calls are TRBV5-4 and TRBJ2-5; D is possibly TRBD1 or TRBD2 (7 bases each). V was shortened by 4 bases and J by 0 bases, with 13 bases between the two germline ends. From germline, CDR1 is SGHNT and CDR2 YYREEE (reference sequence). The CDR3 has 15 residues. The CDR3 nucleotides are TGTGCCAGCAGCCCAGGGGGAGGGGACCAAGAGACCCAGTACTTC. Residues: CASSPGGGDQETQYF.

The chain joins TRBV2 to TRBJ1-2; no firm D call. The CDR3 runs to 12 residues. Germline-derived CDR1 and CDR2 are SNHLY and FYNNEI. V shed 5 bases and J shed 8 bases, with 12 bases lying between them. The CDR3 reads CASSQVSGGYTF. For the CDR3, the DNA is TGTGCCAGCAGTCAGGTCAGCGGAGGCTACACCTTC.

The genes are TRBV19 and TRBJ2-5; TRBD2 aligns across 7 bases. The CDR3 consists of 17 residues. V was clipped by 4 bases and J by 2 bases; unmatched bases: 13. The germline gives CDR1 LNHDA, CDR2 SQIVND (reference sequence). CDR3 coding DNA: TGTGCCAGTAGTAAGGGACGGTCACTAGCGCCGCAAGAGACCCAGTACTTC. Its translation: CASSKGRSLAPQETQYF.

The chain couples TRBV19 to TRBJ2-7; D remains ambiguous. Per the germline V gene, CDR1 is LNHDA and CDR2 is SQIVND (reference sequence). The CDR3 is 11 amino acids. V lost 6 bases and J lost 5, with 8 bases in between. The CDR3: CASRKWDEQYF. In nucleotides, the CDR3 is TGTGCCAGTAGGAAATGGGACGAGCAGTACTTC.